This T cell receptor (beta chain) was recorded in a study of blood T cells in healthy people across ages. In regard to this clonotype: A read error may produce the germline difference seen at one junction end.

Germline-derived CDR1 and CDR2 are MRHNA and SNTAGT. This CDR3 is built from 14 residues. With a J-beta primer mix and a sample-barcoded 5' primer, a second PCR ran roughly 7 to 11 cycles. TCRdb recomputed calls from the 5' RACE reads with MiXCR, one row per CDR3 protein. The data contain 780,000 or so distinct CDR3 sequences, approximately 53% of them seen just once; the ten biggest clones take up roughly 25%. This receptor was identified in a man aged 40-55 years in good health. Material for sequencing was blood. This sequence joins TRBV6-4 and TRBJ2-3; D gene uncertain. CDR3 loop: CASSDGAAADRQYF. The CDR3 DNA is TGTGCCAGCAGTGACGGTGCGGCTGCGGATAGGCAGTATTTT.